These T cell receptor beta chains were read from a single sample in a study of blood T cell repertoires in COVID-19. The method was immunoSEQ multiplex PCR; TCRdb's version includes in-frame clones alone and lacks a portion of them. Of 300,000 to 400,000 clones in the sample, 88% were seen once. Sequencing was performed on peripheral blood. Receptor source: a woman in her seventies with COVID-19, enrolled during active disease. Each CDR3 is given with its conserved first and last residue. The D gene is left open where the match is weak. Only part of the rows carry a size: once, few, many, or a class if the clone is expanded.

TRBV5-1	.	TRBJ1-3	TRBD1	CASSSWTGVNTIYF	TGCGCCAGCAGCTCTTGGACAGGGGTGAACACCATATATTTT
TRBV4-3	.	TRBJ2-4	.	CASSQGGDGNIQYF	TGCGCCAGCAGCCAAGGGGGGGATGGGAACATTCAGTACTTC
TRBV10-3	.	TRBJ1-2	TRBD1	CASHQGAVYGYTF	TGTGCCTCTCACCAGGGGGCTGTCTATGGCTACACCTTC
TRBV5-4	.	TRBJ2-2	.	CASSSRVPGTGELFF	TGTGCCAGCAGTTCCCGGGTTCCCGGCACCGGGGAGCTGTTTTTT
TRBV10-3	.	TRBJ1-6	TRBD1	CAISDLGQGSSPLHF	TGTGCCATCAGTGACCTTGGACAGGGTAGTTCACCCCTCCACTTT
TRBV30	.	TRBJ1-4	.	CAWSVIGVNEKLFF	TGTGCCTGGAGTGTTATAGGGGTAAATGAAAAACTGTTTTTT
TRBV30	.	TRBJ2-3	.	CAWKAAVTDTQYF	TGTGCCTGGAAGGCGGCGGTCACAGATACGCAGTATTTT
TRBV7-2	.	TRBJ1-3	.	CASSLAQDSSGNTIYF	TGTGCCAGCAGCTTAGCGCAGGACTCCTCTGGAAACACCATATATTTT
TRBV19	.	TRBJ1-5	.	CASSIAGLYSNQPQHF	TGTGCCAGTAGTATAGCAGGACTGTATAGCAATCAGCCCCAGCATTTT
TRBV19	.	TRBJ1-1	TRBD1	CASSGQGMNTEAFF	TGTGCCAGTAGTGGACAGGGGATGAACACTGAAGCTTTCTTT
TRBV7-2	once	TRBJ1-2	TRBD1	CASSPGQGANYGYTF	TGTGCCAGCAGCCCCGGACAGGGGGCCAACTATGGCTACACCTTC
TRBV4-3	.	TRBJ2-7	TRBD2	CASSQDWAGGPYEQYF	TGCGCCAGCAGCCAAGATTGGGCGGGGGGGCCCTACGAGCAGTACTTC
TRBV7-2	.	TRBJ2-3	.	CASSLPGADTQYF	TGTGCCAGCAGCTTACCGGGGGCAGATACGCAGTATTTT
TRBV4-1	.	TRBJ1-4	.	CASSQDLWGVKLFF	TGCGCCAGCAGCCAAGATCTTTGGGGAGTTAAACTGTTTTTT
TRBV5-1	.	TRBJ2-5	TRBD2	CASSLLAGGAETQYF	TGCGCCAGCAGCTTGTTAGCGGGGGGAGCGGAGACCCAGTACTTC
TRBV9	few	TRBJ1-2	TRBD1	CASSGQGNGYTF	TGTGCCAGCAGCGGACAGGGTAATGGCTACACCTTC
TRBV18	.	TRBJ2-1	.	CASSRDSGSYNEQFF	TGTGCCAGCTCCCGGGACTCTGGCTCCTACAATGAGCAGTTCTTC
TRBV10-3	.	TRBJ2-5	TRBD2	CAIRRLAGGRETQYF	TGTGCCATCCGCCGACTAGCGGGGGGGAGAGAGACCCAGTACTTC
TRBV27	.	TRBJ1-4	.	CASSLYRAGEEKLFF	TGTGCCAGCAGTTTATATAGGGCGGGTGAAGAAAAACTGTTTTTT
TRBV11-2	.	TRBJ1-2	.	CASSLSTVQLDGYTF	TGTGCCAGCAGCTTATCGACAGTCCAGCTCGATGGCTACACCTTC
TRBV7-3	.	TRBJ2-5	TRBD2	CASSPGTSGEVETQYF	TGTGCCAGCAGCCCTGGGACTAGCGGGGAAGTAGAGACCCAGTACTTC
TRBV5-6	.	TRBJ1-4	.	CASSLGQRNEKLFF	TGTGCCAGCAGCTTGGGGCAGAGGAATGAAAAACTGTTTTTT
TRBV4-2	.	TRBJ2-7	.	CASSQEGGSTYEQYF	TGTGCCAGCAGCCAAGAAGGCGGGTCCACCTACGAGCAGTACTTC
TRBV6-5	medium-sized	TRBJ1-1	.	CASSYQGSTEAFF	TGTGCCAGCAGTTACCAGGGGAGCACTGAAGCTTTCTTT
TRBV27	.	TRBJ1-1	TRBD1	CASSLSRGLRTEAFF	TGTGCCAGCAGTTTATCGAGGGGGCTGAGGACTGAAGCTTTCTTT
TRBV10-3	.	TRBJ2-3	TRBD2	CAISPTSVTDTQYF	TGTGCCATCAGTCCCACTAGCGTAACAGATACGCAGTATTTT
TRBV18	.	TRBJ2-7	.	CASSPRRDEQYF	TGTGCCAGCTCACCACGGAGGGACGAGCAGTACTTC
TRBV18	few	TRBJ1-1	.	CASSPLGGVNTEAFF	TGTGCCAGCTCACCCCTAGGAGGGGTGAACACTGAAGCTTTCTTT
TRBV4-1	.	TRBJ1-5	.	CASSPREGTQPQHF	TGCGCCAGCAGCCCTAGGGAGGGTACCCAGCCCCAGCATTTT
TRBV29-1	.	TRBJ1-2	.	CSVDSGTRGYTF	TGCAGCGTTGACTCCGGGACAAGAGGCTACACCTTC
TRBV6-5	.	TRBJ1-2	.	CASSPSGEYGYTF	TGTGCCAGCAGCCCGAGTGGGGAGTATGGCTACACCTTC
TRBV24-1	.	TRBJ1-1	.	CATSDPHRSEAFF	TGTGCCACCAGTGATCCCCACAGGTCTGAAGCTTTCTTT
TRBV14	.	TRBJ2-5	.	CASSQDVASQETQYF	TGTGCCAGCAGCCAAGATGTAGCAAGCCAAGAGACCCAGTACTTC
TRBV12-3/TRBV12-4	.	TRBJ2-3	.	CASRYREDTQYF	TGTGCCAGCAGGTACAGGGAAGATACGCAGTATTTT
TRBV10-3	.	TRBJ2-7	.	CAITGHLSCYEQYF	TGTGCCATCACGGGACATTTAAGTTGCTACGAGCAGTACTTC
TRBV19	.	TRBJ1-6	TRBD1	CASSSRDRANSPLHF	TGTGCCAGTAGTAGCAGGGACAGGGCGAATTCACCCCTCCACTTT
TRBV24-1	once	TRBJ1-6	.	CATRTENSSYNSPLHF	TGTGCCACCAGGACAGAGAATAGCTCCTATAATTCACCCCTCCACTTT